The sequence of this T cell receptor (beta chain) was determined in a study of T-cell memory formation after mild COVID-19. V was clipped by 5 bases and J by 4 bases, with 12 bases between them. The CDR3 has 13 amino acids. The germline V gene encodes CDR1 LNHDA and CDR2 SQIVND (reference sequence). The authors produced TCR alpha and TCR beta cDNA libraries with sample barcodes and UMIs by 5'RACE using constant-segment primers. MiXCR was run by TCRdb on the 5' RACE reads, yielding one entry per CDR3 protein. In the table there are under 600,000 distinct CDR3 sequences, about 20% of which are singletons. Study conclusions and caveats: Second-wave clones that peaked on day 37 lacked confirmed SARS-CoV-2 specificity.

This clonotype appeared many times. Its antigen is unknown. What was sequenced was PBMCs or a T cell subset sorted from them (not recorded which). This clonotype originated in an adult woman who had mild COVID-19 (a few samples of this study predate the infection). Cell type and time point are not known. The chain employs TRBV19 and TRBJ2-7, with D perhaps matching TRBD2 (6 bases). CDR3 in amino acids: CASSALSGYEQYF. The DNA for the CDR3 is TGTGCCAGTAGTGCTTTAAGCGGGTACGAGCAGTACTTC.